One sample yielded the 18 T cell receptor beta chains listed below, sequenced in a study of T cells in Graves' hyperthyroidism and ophthalmopathy. TCR beta CDR3 region amplification was performed from RNA transcripts. The TCR CDR3 first-round RT-PCR relied on the HTBI primer set. MiXCR, run by TCRdb on the multiplex PCR reads, gives a single entry per CDR3 protein. The sample consists of a few hundred thousand distinct CDR3 sequences, under 15% of them appearing once. Material for sequencing was blood. The receptors stem from a woman between 18 and 30 years old with Graves' hyperthyroidism.

The chain combines TRBV5-1 with TRBJ2-2, with D possibly matching TRBD2 (5 bases). V was pared by 5 bases and J by 6 bases, with 14 bases between. This CDR3 is built from 14 residues. CDR1 and CDR2 from the germline V gene are SGHRS and YFSETQ. This CDR3 reads CASRITLGAGELFF. CDR3 nucleotide sequence: TGCGCCAGCAGAATTACTCTGGGAGCCGGGGAGCTGTTTTTT. The whole variable domain, remainder taken from reference TRBV5-1 and TRBJ2-2, is KAGVTQTPRYLIKTRGQQVTLSCSPISGHRSVSWYQQTPGQGLQFLFEYFSETQRNKGNFPGRFSGRQFSNSRSEMNVSTLELGDSALYLCASRITLGAGELFFGEGSRLTVL.

Comment on this clonotype: This may come from a read error, since a much larger clone is one base off. The chain combines TRBV30 with TRBJ1-6; D uncertain. V lost 4 bases to trimming and J lost 0 bases, with 10 bases between them. Per germline, CDR1 GTSNPN and CDR2 SVGIG (reference sequence). The CDR3 spans 15 residues. The CDR3 sequence is CAWNPASSYNSPLHF. Here the CDR3 DNA reads TGTGCCTGGAATCCAGCGAGCTCCTATAATTCACCCCTCCACTTT.

This clonotype occurred many times. V gene TRBV7-2 combines with J gene TRBJ1-4; a possible D gene is TRBD1 (5 bases). CDR3 length: 14 amino acids. Germline V gene sequence: CDR1 SGHTA, CDR2 FQGNSA. The ends were cut back, 5 bases at V and 7 bases at J, with 14 bases in the middle. The CDR3 is CASSERSGVEKLFF. As DNA, the CDR3 is TGTGCCAGCAGCGAAAGATCGGGGGTTGAAAAACTGTTTTTT. The entire variable domain, with the rest obtained from reference TRBV7-2 and TRBJ1-4, is as follows: GAGVSQSPSNKVTEKGKDVELRCDPISGHTALYWYRQSLGQGLEFLIYFQGNSAPDKSGLPSDRFSAERTGGSVSTLTIQRTQQEDSAVYLCASSERSGVEKLFFGSGTQLSVL.

This clonotype was counted ten times or more. V usage is TRBV7-3 and J usage is TRBJ2-7; 9 nucleotides align to TRBD1. J was trimmed by 6 bases and V by 4 bases; bases with no gene match: 4. Germline V gene data show CDR1 as SGHTA and CDR2 as FQGTGA. The CDR3 covers 13 residues. CDR3 amino acids: CASSSGQGFEQYF. The CDR3 region has the DNA TGTGCCAGCAGCTCGGGACAGGGCTTCGAGCAGTACTTC.

The chain recombines TRBV7-8 with TRBJ2-1; D might be TRBD1 or TRBD2, each matching 6 bases. The V and J ends lost 1 base and 7 bases respectively, with 11 bases between them. Germline CDR1 SGHVS, CDR2 FQNEAQ. CDR3 size: 14 residues. CDR3 nucleotides: TGTGCCAGCAGCTTAGTGGGGGGCGTGAATGAGCAGTTCTTC. Translation gives CASSLVGGVNEQFF.

This clonotype was picked up many times. The J gene is TRBJ1-1, the V gene TRBV20-1, with D possibly TRBD1 on 6 matching bases. The CDR3 length is 13 residues. The V and J ends lost 6 bases and 4 bases respectively, with 15 bases between them. CDR1 DFQATT and CDR2 SNEGSKA come from the germline V gene (reference sequence). The CDR3 here is CSARTVPGTEAFF. In DNA form, the CDR3 reads TGCAGTGCCAGGACAGTGCCGGGCACTGAAGCTTTCTTT.

This clonotype was seen ten or more times. The V and J genes are TRBV20-1 and TRBJ2-3; D ambiguous. The V end lost 0 bases, the J end lost 1 base, and 8 bases lay between the germline ends. The CDR3 runs 14 residues. Germline values: CDR1 DFQATT, CDR2 SNEGSKA (reference sequence). The CDR3 loop is CSARDPGRTDTQYF. The CDR3 DNA is TGCAGTGCTAGAGATCCTGGGCGCACAGATACGCAGTATTTT.

Regarding this clonotype: Because the CDR3's place on the DNA is in doubt, the DNA is left out and the CDR3 is given as listed by TCRdb. The chain couples TRBV2 to TRBJ2-1; TRBD2 was called by the table and not checked on the DNA. Per germline, CDR1 SNHLY and CDR2 FYNNEI. The CDR3 region is 23 residues in length, termini included. CDR3: CASTNQTSMYLCASSASLGEQFF.

This clonotype occurred many times. The rearrangement uses TRBV20-1 and TRBJ2-2; D gene uncertain. The V and J ends lost 3 bases and 0 bases respectively, with 8 bases between them. CDR1 and CDR2 from the germline V gene are DFQATT and SNEGSKA (reference sequence). CDR3 length: 14 residues. This CDR3 reads CSASWAPNTGELFF. The CDR3 bases are TGCAGTGCTAGTTGGGCCCCGAACACCGGGGAGCTGTTTTTT.

The table lists this clonotype with many counts. The rearrangement joins TRBV30 to TRBJ1-1, with 9 bases fitting TRBD1. The ends lost 5 bases at V and 0 bases at J; junction bases unmatched: 7. Germline lookup yields CDR1 GTSNPN and CDR2 SVGIG (reference sequence). The CDR3 extends over 15 amino acids. This CDR3 reads CAWAGQGVMNTEAFF. The CDR3 DNA reads TGTGCCTGGGCGGGACAGGGCGTCATGAACACTGAAGCTTTCTTT.

V is TRBV7-3 and J is TRBJ2-2; no definite D call. The ends were cut back, 3 bases at V and 6 bases at J, with 5 bases in the middle. The CDR3 consists of 12 residues. CDR1 is SGHTA, CDR2 FQGTGA, per germline. CDR3 sequence reads: CASSFIAGELFF. The CDR3 DNA reads TGTGCCAGCAGCTTTATCGCCGGGGAGCTGTTTTTT.

This clonotype has a count of ten or more. CDR3 coding DNA: TGTGCCAGCAGCCAAGGACAGGGGGCGGCCGGGGAGCTGTTTTTT. It encodes CASSQGQGAAGELFF. The V and J genes are TRBV3-1 and TRBJ2-2, with TRBD1 identical over 10 bases. Germline CDR1 and CDR2: LGHDT and YNNKEL (reference sequence). This CDR3 contains 15 residues. Losses at the gene ends were 1 base for V and 6 bases for J; bases not matched to a gene: 2.

This clonotype has a count of ten or more. This chain joins TRBV20-1 and TRBJ2-1; no firm D call. V was cut by 0 bases and J by 0 bases, with 9 bases left in between. CDR3 size: 15 residues. Germline CDR1 DFQATT, CDR2 SNEGSKA (reference sequence). The CDR3 DNA follows: TGCAGTGCTAGAGAGTATGAGAGCTCCTACAATGAGCAGTTCTTC. As protein: CSAREYESSYNEQFF.

The V and J genes are TRBV7-9 and TRBJ2-7, with 8 bases lining up with TRBD1. The V gene's germline CDR1 is SEHNR and CDR2 FQNEAQ (reference sequence). V lost 5 bases to trimming and J lost 6 bases; unmatched junction nucleotides: 9. There are 14 residues in the CDR3. In DNA, the CDR3 is TGTGCCAGCAGCCCGACAGGGGCGAGGATCGAGCAGTACTTC. It is translated as CASSPTGARIEQYF.

CDR3 sequence: CASSQEGGGGSYNEQFF. The CDR3, as DNA: TGTGCCAGCAGCCAAGAGGGCGGGGGAGGCTCCTACAATGAGCAGTTCTTC. The V gene is TRBV5-4, the J gene TRBJ2-1; TRBD2 aligns across 7 bases. The V segment lost 4 bases and the J segment 0 bases; nucleotides outside the gene matches: 10. CDR3 length: 17 residues. Germline V gives CDR1 SGHNT, CDR2 YYREEE (reference sequence).

In its sample, this clonotype was seen many times. V and J are TRBV15 and TRBJ1-4, with 9 bases lining up with TRBD1. The CDR3 sequence is 16 residues long. Germline V gene sequence: CDR1 LNHNV, CDR2 YYDKDF (reference sequence). V shed 1 base, J shed 7 bases, and the junction held 7 bases outside the gene matches. In DNA, the CDR3 is TGTGCCACCAGCAGAGGAGGACAGGGGAGACGTGAAAAACTGTTTTTT. This encodes CATSRGGQGRREKLFF.

This clonotype was observed a handful of times. This chain connects TRBV6-1 to TRBJ1-4; D not certain. CDR3 length equals 15 residues. The ends were cut back, 7 bases at V and 0 bases at J, with 12 bases in the middle. Germline CDR1 MNHNS, CDR2 SASEGT. CDR3 DNA sequence: TGTGCCAGCATGGGTCAACAAGCAACTAATGAAAAACTGTTTTTT. Translated, it gives CASMGQQATNEKLFF.

This clonotype has at least ten counts. The CDR3 DNA follows: TGTGCCAGCAGTTACGATGGGACTCTATGGACTGGGAAGATCATGAACACTGAAGCTTTCTTT. Protein product: CASSYDGTLWTGKIMNTEAFF. The chain employs TRBV6-6 and TRBJ1-1, with D possibly matching TRBD1 (5 bases). Germline V lookup: CDR1 MNHNY, CDR2 SVGAGI (reference sequence). This CDR3 contains 21 residues. Trimming removed 2 bases at V and 0 bases at J, with 28 bases between.